This T cell receptor beta chain was obtained from a study of T cell changes during pregnancy in multiple sclerosis. The V and J ends lost 2 bases and 2 bases respectively, with 16 bases between them. The CDR3 has 16 residues. The data were produced by immunoSEQ multiplex PCR, yet TCRdb's version contains in-frame clones alone and is incomplete. Here the sample spans some 140,000 clones, about 95% being singletons. The sequenced sample was peripheral blood, obtained after pregnancy. The TCR comes from a female donor with multiple sclerosis, enrolled in a pregnancy study. This sequence joins TRBV23-1 and TRBJ2-7; D perhaps matches TRBD1 (6 bases). TRBV23-1 is an ORF; its function is uncertain. CDR3 DNA: TGCGCCAGCAGTCAAGCCCCAGGGACACCACCCTACGAGCAGTACTTC. Encoded protein: CASSQAPGTPPYEQYF.